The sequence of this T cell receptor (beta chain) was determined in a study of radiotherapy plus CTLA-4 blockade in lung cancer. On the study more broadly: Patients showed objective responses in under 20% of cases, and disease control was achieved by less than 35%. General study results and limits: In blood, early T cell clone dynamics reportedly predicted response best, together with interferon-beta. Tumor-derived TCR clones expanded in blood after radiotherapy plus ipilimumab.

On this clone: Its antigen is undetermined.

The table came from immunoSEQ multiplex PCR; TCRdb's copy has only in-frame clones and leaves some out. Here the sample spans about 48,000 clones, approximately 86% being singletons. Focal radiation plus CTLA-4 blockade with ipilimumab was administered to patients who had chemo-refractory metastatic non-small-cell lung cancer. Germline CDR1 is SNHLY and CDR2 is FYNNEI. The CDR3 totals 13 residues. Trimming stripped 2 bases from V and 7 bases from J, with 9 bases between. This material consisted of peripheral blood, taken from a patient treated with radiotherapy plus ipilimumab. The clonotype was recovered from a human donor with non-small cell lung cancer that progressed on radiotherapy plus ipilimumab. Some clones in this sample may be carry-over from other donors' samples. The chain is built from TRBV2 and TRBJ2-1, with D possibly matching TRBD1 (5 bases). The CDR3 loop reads CASSEYGANEQFF. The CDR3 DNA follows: TGTGCCAGCAGTGAATATGGGGCGAATGAGCAGTTCTTC.